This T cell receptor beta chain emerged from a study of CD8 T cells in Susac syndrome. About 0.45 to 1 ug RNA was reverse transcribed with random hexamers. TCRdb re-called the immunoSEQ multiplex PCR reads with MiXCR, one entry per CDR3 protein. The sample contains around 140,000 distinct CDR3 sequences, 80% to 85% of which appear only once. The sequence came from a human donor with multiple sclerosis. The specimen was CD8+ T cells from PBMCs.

The CDR3 here is CSARGQGRQPQHF. The CDR3 nucleotides read TGCAGTGCTAGAGGACAGGGACGTCAGCCCCAGCATTTT. The chain has TRBV20-1 and TRBJ1-5; TRBD1 matches at 7 bases. The CDR3 loop spans 13 amino acids. The V segment lost 1 base and the J segment 6 bases; nucleotides outside the gene matches: 3. CDR1 DFQATT and CDR2 SNEGSKA come from the germline V gene (reference sequence).